The source of this T cell receptor (beta chain) is a study of T cells after posttransplantation cyclophosphamide. Concerning this clone: Antigen specificity is unknown.

Using immunoSEQ multiplex PCR, the repertoire was profiled, and TCRdb retains in-frame clones only, with some absent. The sample includes about 10,000 clones, roughly 98% of them seen just once. Notes on the study in general: Later post-transplant blood repertoires were often dominated by donor CD8+ memory clones. TRB clonality was highly associated with recipient CMV seropositivity and reactivation. Blood and skin or GI T cell repertoires showed limited TRB overlap.

Cells defined as naive were viable CD3+CD4+ or CD3+CD8+ and CCR7+CD45RA+CD45RO-CD95-CD27+CD28+. The junction had 10 bases not matched to a gene; V was cut back by 5 bases and J by 4 bases. The CDR3 runs 16 residues. From germline, CDR1 is SGHAT and CDR2 FQDESV (reference sequence). This receptor was obtained from a middle-aged man in good health, CMV-negative, and a related stem cell transplant donor. The source material was naive CD8+ T cells sorted from PBMCs. The chain recombines TRBV11-1 with TRBJ2-2, with TRBD1 matching 7 bases. The CDR3 region is CASSISDRVGTGELFF. The CDR3, as DNA: TGTGCCAGCAGCATAAGCGACAGGGTCGGCACCGGGGAGCTGTTTTTT. Based on the CDR3 plus reference TRBV11-1 and TRBJ2-2, the full variable domain is EAEVAQSPRYKITEKSQAVAFWCDPISGHATLYWYRQILGQGPELLVQFQDESVVDDSQLPKDRFSAERLKGVDSTLKIQPAELGDSAMYLCASSISDRVGTGELFFGEGSRLTVL.